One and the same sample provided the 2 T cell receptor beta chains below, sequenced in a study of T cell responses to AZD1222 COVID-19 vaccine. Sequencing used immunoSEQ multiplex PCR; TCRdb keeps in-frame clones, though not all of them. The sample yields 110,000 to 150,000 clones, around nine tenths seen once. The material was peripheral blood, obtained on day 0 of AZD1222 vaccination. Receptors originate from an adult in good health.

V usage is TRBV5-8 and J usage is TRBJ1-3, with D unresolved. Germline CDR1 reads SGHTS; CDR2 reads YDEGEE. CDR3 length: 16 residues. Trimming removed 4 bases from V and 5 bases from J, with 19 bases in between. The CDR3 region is CASSPFLPGQRNTIYF. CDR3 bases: TGTGCCAGCAGCCCCTTCTTGCCCGGGCAAAGAAACACCATATATTTT.

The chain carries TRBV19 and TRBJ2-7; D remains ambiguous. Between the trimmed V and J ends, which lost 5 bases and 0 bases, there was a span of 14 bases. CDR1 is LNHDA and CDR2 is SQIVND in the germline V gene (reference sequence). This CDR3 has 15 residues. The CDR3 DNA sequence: TGTGCCAGTAGTCGAGACGGGTGGGTCTCCTACGAGCAGTACTTC. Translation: CASSRDGWVSYEQYF.